This entry describes one TCR beta chain. Its target is not known. 5'RACE primed at constant segments yielded TCR alpha and TCR beta cDNA libraries bearing sample barcodes and UMIs. TCRdb re-called the 5' RACE reads with MiXCR, one entry per CDR3 protein. The sample yields some 410,000 distinct CDR3 sequences, roughly a quarter seen once. The data were obtained in a study of T-cell memory formation after mild COVID-19. In the study overall: The two donors had largely donor-specific TCR clusters. Overall study results and limits: Cross-reactive memory appears to have joined, as suggested by some responding clones showing up in pre-infection memory. Contracting clones from day 15 to 85 showed balanced CD4/CD8; later expanders favored CD4+.

The CDR3 spans 11 residues. Per the germline V gene, CDR1 is MNHNS and CDR2 is SASEGT. Trimming took off 11 bases at V and 7 bases at J, with 14 bases between the two ends. The chain uses TRBV6-1 and TRBJ1-1, with D possibly being TRBD1 (5 bases). The clonotype comes from an adult woman who had mild COVID-19 (a few samples of this study predate the infection). Cell type and time point are not known. The specimen sequenced was PBMCs or a T cell subset sorted from them (not recorded which). The CDR3 nucleotides are TGTGCCTCTCCCGCGGGGGTTGAAGCTTTCTTT. Amino acid sequence: CASPAGVEAFF.